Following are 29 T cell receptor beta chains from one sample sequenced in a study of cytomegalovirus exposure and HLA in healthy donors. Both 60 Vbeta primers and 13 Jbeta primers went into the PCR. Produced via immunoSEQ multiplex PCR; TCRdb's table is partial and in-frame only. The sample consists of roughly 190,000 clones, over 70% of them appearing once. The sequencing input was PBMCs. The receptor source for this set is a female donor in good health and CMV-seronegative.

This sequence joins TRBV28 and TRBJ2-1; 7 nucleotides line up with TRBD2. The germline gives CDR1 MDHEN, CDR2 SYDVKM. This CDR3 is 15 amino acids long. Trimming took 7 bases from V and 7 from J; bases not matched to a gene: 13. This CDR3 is CASTLAAGVRNEQFF. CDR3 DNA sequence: TGTGCCAGCACCCTGGCTGCGGGAGTGAGGAATGAGCAGTTCTTC.

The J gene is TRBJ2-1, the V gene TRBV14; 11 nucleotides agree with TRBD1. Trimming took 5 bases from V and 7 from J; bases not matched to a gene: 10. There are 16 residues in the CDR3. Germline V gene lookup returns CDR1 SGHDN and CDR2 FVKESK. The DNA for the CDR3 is TGTGCCAGCAGCAAACAAGGACAGGGGGCAAGGAATGAGCAGTTCTTC. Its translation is CASSKQGQGARNEQFF.

The DNA of the CDR3 is TGTGCCAGCAGCTTGGAGACAGGGACTGGAAACACCATATATTTT. Protein: CASSLETGTGNTIYF. The chain joins TRBV5-6 to TRBJ1-3; TRBD1 matches at 7 bases. V lost 0 bases to trimming and J lost 2 bases; unmatched junction nucleotides: 2. This CDR3 is built from 15 residues. CDR1 SGHDT and CDR2 YYEEEE come from the germline V gene.

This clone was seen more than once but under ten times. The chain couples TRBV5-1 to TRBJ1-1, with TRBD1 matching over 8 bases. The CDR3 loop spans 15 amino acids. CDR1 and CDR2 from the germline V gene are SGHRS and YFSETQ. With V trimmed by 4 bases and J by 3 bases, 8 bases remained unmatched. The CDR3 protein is CASSPTGGGDTEAFF. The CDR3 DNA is TGCGCCAGCAGCCCCACAGGGGGGGGTGACACTGAAGCTTTCTTT.

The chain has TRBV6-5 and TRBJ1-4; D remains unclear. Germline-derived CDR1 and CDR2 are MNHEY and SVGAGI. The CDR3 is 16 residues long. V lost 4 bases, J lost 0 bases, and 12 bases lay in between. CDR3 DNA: TGTGCCAGCAGTTTAAATTCCAGGCCAACTAATGAAAAACTGTTTTTT. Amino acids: CASSLNSRPTNEKLFF.

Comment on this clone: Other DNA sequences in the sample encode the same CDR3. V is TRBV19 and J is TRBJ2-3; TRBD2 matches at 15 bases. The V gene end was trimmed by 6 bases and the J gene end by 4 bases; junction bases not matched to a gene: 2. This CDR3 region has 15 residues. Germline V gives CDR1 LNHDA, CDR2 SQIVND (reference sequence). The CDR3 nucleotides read TGTGCCAGTAGCGGACTAGCGGGGGGGCCAGATACGCAGTATTTT. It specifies CASSGLAGGPDTQYF.

CDR3 nucleotide sequence: TGTGCCAGCAGTGAAGTTCCGTACGAGCAGTACTTC. Protein: CASSEVPYEQYF. The chain recombines TRBV25-1 with TRBJ2-7; no clear D gene. Trimming left V 2 bases short and J 4 bases short, with 6 bases between. Germline V CDR1 and CDR2: MGHDK, SYGVNS. This CDR3 spans 12 amino acids.

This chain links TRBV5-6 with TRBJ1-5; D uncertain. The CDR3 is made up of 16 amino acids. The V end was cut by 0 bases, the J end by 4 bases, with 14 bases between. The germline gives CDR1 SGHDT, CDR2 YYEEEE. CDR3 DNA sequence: TGTGCCAGCAGCTTGGCCTTGGCGGGCGGGAATCAGCCCCAGCATTTT. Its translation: CASSLALAGGNQPQHF.

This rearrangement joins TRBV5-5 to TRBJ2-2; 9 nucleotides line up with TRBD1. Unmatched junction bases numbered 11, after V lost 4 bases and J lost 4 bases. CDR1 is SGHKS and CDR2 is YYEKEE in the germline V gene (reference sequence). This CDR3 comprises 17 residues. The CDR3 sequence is CASSPDPQDRGTGELFF. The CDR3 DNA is TGTGCCAGCAGCCCCGACCCCCAGGACAGGGGCACCGGGGAGCTGTTTTTT. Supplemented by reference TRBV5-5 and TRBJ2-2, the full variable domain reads DAGVTQSPTHLIKTRGQQVTLRCSPISGHKSVSWYQQVLGQGPQFIFQYYEKEERGRGNFPDRFSARQFPNYSSELNVNALLLGDSALYLCASSPDPQDRGTGELFFGEGSRLTVL.

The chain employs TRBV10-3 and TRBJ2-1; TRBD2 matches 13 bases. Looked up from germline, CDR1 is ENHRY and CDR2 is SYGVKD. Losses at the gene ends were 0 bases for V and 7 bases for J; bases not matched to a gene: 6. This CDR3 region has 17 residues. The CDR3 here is CAISESDGLAGENEQFF. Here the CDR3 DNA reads TGTGCCATCAGTGAGTCCGATGGACTAGCGGGGGAGAATGAGCAGTTCTTC.

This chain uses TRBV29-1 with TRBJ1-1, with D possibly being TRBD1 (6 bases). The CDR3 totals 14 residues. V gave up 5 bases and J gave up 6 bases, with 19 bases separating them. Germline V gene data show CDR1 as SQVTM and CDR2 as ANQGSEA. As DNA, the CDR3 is TGCAGCGTTTTTGGGGGAGGGGGGGGCTCTGAAGCTTTCTTT. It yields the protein CSVFGGGGGSEAFF. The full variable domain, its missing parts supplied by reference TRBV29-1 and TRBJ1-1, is SAVISQKPSRDICQRGTSLTIQCQVDSQVTMMFWYRQQPGQSLTLIATANQGSEATYESGFVIDKFPISRPNLTFSTLTVSNMSPEDSSIYLCSVFGGGGGSEAFFGQGTRLTVV.

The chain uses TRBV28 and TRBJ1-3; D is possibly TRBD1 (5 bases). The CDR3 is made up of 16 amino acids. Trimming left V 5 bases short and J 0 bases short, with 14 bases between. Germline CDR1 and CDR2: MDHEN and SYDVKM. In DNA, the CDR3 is TGTGCCAGCAGTCCCCAGGAGGGGCGCTCTGGAAACACCATATATTTT. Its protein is CASSPQEGRSGNTIYF. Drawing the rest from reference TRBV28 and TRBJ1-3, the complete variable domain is DVKVTQSSRYLVKRTGEKVFLECVQDMDHENMFWYRQDPGLGLRLIYFSYDVKMKEKGDIPEGYSVSREKKERFSLILESASTNQTSMYLCASSPQEGRSGNTIYFGEGSWLTVV.

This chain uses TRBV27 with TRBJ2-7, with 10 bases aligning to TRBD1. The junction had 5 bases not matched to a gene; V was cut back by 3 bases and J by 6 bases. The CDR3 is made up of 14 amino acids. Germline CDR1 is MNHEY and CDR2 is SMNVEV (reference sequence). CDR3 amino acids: CASSFGTGEAEQYF. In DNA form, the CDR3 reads TGTGCCAGCAGTTTCGGGACAGGGGAGGCCGAGCAGTACTTC.

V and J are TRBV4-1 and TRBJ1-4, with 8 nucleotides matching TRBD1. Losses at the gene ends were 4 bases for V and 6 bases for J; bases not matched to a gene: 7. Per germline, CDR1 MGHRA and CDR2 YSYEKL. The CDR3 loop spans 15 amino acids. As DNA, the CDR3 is TGCGCCAGCAGCCCCGGACAGGGTTTTCATGAAAAACTGTTTTTT. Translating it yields CASSPGQGFHEKLFF.

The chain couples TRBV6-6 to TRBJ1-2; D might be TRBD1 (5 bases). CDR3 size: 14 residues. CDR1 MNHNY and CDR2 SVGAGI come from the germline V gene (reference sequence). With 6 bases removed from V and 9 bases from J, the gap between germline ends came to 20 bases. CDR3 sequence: CASSTTKQGVRYTF. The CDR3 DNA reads TGTGCCAGCAGCACGACGAAGCAGGGCGTACGCTACACCTTC.

The CDR3 nucleotides read TGTGCCACAACACTCGGACAGCTCACAGATACGCAGTATTTT. Protein sequence: CATTLGQLTDTQYF. The chain carries TRBV15 and TRBJ2-3; D is possibly TRBD1 (6 bases). V was clipped by 9 bases and J by 2 bases, with 15 bases between them. CDR3 size: 14 residues. Germline V gene sequence: CDR1 LNHNV, CDR2 YYDKDF (reference sequence).

The CDR3 DNA reads TGCGCCAGCAGTCAAGAGTTTTGCACAGATACGCAGTATTTT. Protein sequence: CASSQEFCTDTQYF. This chain links TRBV23-1 with TRBJ2-3, with no clear D. TRBV23-1 is marked as an open reading frame, function uncertain. V was cut by 2 bases and J by 1 base, with 7 bases left in between. The CDR3 has 14 residues.

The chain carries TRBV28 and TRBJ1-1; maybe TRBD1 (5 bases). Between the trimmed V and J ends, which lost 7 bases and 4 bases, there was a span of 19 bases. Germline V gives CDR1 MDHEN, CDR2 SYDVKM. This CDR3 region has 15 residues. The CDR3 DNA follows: TGTGCCAGCATTCTGAGGCCGCTCGGGGGCACTGAAGCTTTCTTT. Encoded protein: CASILRPLGGTEAFF.

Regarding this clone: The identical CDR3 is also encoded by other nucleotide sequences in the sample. The DNA of the CDR3 is TGCAGCGTTGAATCAGGGGCAAACTATGGCTACACCTTC. It translates to CSVESGANYGYTF. V and J are TRBV29-1 and TRBJ1-2; TRBD1 is a possible D gene (6 bases). CDR3 length equals 13 residues. CDR1 and CDR2 (germline): SQVTM, ANQGSEA. V was cut by 2 bases and J by 2 bases, with 9 bases left in between. Full variable domain (missing parts from reference TRBV29-1 and TRBJ1-2): SAVISQKPSRDICQRGTSLTIQCQVDSQVTMMFWYRQQPGQSLTLIATANQGSEATYESGFVIDKFPISRPNLTFSTLTVSNMSPEDSSIYLCSVESGANYGYTFGSGTRLTVV.

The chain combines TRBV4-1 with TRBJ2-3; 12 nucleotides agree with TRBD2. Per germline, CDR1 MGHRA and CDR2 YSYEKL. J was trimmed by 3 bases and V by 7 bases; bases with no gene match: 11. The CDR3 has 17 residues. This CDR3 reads CASTRLAGGQATDTQYF. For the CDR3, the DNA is TGCGCCAGCACCCGGCTAGCGGGGGGGCAAGCGACAGATACGCAGTATTTT.

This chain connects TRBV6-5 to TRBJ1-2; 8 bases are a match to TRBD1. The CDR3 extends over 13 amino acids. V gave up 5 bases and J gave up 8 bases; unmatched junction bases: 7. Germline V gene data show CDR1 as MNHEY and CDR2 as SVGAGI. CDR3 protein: CASSERTGKGYTF. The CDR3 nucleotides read TGTGCCAGCAGTGAGCGGACAGGGAAAGGCTACACCTTC.

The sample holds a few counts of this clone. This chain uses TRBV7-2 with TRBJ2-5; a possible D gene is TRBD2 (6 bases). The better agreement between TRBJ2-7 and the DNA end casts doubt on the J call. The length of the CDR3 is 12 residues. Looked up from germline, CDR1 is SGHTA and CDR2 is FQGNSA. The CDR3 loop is CASSWGVYEQYF. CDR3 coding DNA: TGTGCCAGCAGCTGGGGGGTGTACGAGCAGTACTTC.

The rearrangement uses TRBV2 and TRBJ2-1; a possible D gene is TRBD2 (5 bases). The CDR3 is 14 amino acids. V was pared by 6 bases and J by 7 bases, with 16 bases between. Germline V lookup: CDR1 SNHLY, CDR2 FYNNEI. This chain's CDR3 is CASRKHQDSNEQFF. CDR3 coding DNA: TGTGCCAGCAGAAAACACCAGGACTCTAATGAGCAGTTCTTC.

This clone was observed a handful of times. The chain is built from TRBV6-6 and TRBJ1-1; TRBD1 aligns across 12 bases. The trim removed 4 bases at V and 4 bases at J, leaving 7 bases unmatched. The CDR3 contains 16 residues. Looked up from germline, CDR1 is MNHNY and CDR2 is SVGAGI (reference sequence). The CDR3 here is CASSWDRGQSATEAFF. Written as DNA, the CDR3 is TGTGCCAGCAGTTGGGACAGGGGGCAATCCGCCACTGAAGCTTTCTTT.

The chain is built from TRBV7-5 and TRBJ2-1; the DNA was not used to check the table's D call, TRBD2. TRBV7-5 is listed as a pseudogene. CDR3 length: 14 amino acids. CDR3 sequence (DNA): TGTGCCAGAAGCTTAGGGACTAGCGGTTGCGAGCAGTTCTTC. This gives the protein CARSLGTSGCEQFF.

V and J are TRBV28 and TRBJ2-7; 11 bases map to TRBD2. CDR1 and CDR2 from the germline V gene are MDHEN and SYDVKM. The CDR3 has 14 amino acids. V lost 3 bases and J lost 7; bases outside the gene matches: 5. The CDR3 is CASSFTSGSLEQYF. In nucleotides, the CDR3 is TGTGCCAGCAGTTTCACTAGCGGGAGTCTGGAGCAGTACTTC. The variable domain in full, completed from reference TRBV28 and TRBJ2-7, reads DVKVTQSSRYLVKRTGEKVFLECVQDMDHENMFWYRQDPGLGLRLIYFSYDVKMKEKGDIPEGYSVSREKKERFSLILESASTNQTSMYLCASSFTSGSLEQYFGPGTRLTVT.

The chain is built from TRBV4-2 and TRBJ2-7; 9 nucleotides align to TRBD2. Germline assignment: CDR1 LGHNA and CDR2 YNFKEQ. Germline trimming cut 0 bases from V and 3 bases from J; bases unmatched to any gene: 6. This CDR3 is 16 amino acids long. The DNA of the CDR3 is TGTGCCAGCAGCCAAGAGCTAGCGGGAAATCTCTACGAGCAGTACTTC. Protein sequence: CASSQELAGNLYEQYF.

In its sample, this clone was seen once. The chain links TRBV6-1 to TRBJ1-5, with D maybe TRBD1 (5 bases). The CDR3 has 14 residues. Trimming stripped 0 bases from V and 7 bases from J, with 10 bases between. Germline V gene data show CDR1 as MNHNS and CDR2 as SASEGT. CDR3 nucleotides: TGTGCCAGCAGTGAAGCCCCAGGGCCCCAGCCCCAGCATTTT. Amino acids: CASSEAPGPQPQHF.

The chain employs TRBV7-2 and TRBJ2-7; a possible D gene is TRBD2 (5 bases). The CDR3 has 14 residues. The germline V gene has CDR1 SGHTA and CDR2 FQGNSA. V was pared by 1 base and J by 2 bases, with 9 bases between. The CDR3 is CASSLGTDTYEQYF. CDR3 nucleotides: TGTGCCAGCAGCTTAGGGACTGACACCTACGAGCAGTACTTC. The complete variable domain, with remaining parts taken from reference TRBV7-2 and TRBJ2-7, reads GAGVSQSPSNKVTEKGKDVELRCDPISGHTALYWYRQSLGQGLEFLIYFQGNSAPDKSGLPSDRFSAERTGGSVSTLTIQRTQQEDSAVYLCASSLGTDTYEQYFGPGTRLTVT.